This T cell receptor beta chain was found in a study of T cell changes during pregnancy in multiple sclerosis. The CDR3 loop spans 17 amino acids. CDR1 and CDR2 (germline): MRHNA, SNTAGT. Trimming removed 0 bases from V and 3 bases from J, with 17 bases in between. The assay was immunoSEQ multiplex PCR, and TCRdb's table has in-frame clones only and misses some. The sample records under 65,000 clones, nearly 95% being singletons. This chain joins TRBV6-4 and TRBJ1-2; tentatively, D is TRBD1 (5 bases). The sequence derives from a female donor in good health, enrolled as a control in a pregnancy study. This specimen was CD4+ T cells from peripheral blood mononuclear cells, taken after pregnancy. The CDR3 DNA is TGTGCCAGCAGTGACTCTTCGTGGAGGGGCGCTGACTATGGCTACACCTTC. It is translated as CASSDSSWRGADYGYTF.